Presented here are 25 T cell receptor beta chains from one specimen sequenced in a study of response to subunit inactivated influenza vaccine. MiXCR was run by TCRdb on the RT-PCR reads, yielding one entry per CDR3 protein. The data show around 530,000 distinct CDR3 sequences, around 11% seen once. The sample consisted of PBMCs from blood, taken on the day of vaccination. The receptors were sampled from a man aged 50-59 years who received an inactivated influenza vaccine.

The J gene is TRBJ2-2, the V gene TRBV4-1; TRBD1 aligns across 8 bases. CDR1 and CDR2 from the germline V gene are MGHRA and YSYEKL. This CDR3 has 17 amino acids. Germline trimming cut 4 bases from V and 1 base from J; bases unmatched to any gene: 8. The CDR3 region has the DNA TGCGCCAGCAGCCGGTCCCCGGGACAGGTGAACACCGGGGAGCTGTTTTTT. This codes for CASSRSPGQVNTGELFF.

V and J are TRBV7-6 and TRBJ1-1; 8 nucleotides line up with TRBD1. This CDR3 has 20 residues. Germline V gene data show CDR1 as SGHVS and CDR2 as FNYEAQ. V was clipped by 4 bases and J by 1 base; unmatched bases: 20. CDR3 nucleotide sequence: TGTGCCAGCAGCTCCTACAGGGGGAGAACCTCTGATTTCCGGAACACTGAAGCTTTCTTT. Its protein product is CASSSYRGRTSDFRNTEAFF.

The V and J genes are TRBV12-3 or TRBV12-4 and TRBJ1-4, with a tentative D call TRBD1 (5 bases). This CDR3 contains 15 residues. The germline V and J ends were trimmed by 3 bases and 3 bases, with 11 bases remaining between them. CDR3 coding DNA: TGTGCCAGCAGTTTCGGGGGTATCGCTAATGAAAAACTGTTTTTT. This gives the protein CASSFGGIANEKLFF.

This clonotype was observed a few times. J is TRBJ1-1 and V is TRBV5-5; 8 nucleotides agree with TRBD1. From germline, CDR1 is SGHKS and CDR2 YYEKEE (reference sequence). The CDR3 runs 13 residues. V trimming: 2 bases; J trimming: 5 bases; junction bases outside the gene matches: 2. Written as DNA, the CDR3 is TGTGCCAGCAGCTTATGGACAGGGACTGAAGCTTTCTTT. Translated, it gives CASSLWTGTEAFF.

The chain couples TRBV7-2 to TRBJ1-1, with D possibly being TRBD1 (6 bases). Germline CDR1 and CDR2: SGHTA and FQGNSA. V was clipped by 1 base and J by 0 bases, with 9 bases between them. The CDR3 sequence is 15 residues long. This CDR3 reads CASSLGGGLNTEAFF. Here the CDR3 DNA reads TGTGCCAGCAGCTTAGGAGGGGGATTGAACACTGAAGCTTTCTTT.

The sample holds many counts of this clonotype. This sequence joins TRBV5-6 and TRBJ1-5; no definite D call. Germline CDR1 reads SGHDT; CDR2 reads YYEEEE. The CDR3 runs to 15 residues. Trimming shortened V by 0 bases and J by 3 bases, and 10 bases separated the two germline ends. In DNA form, the CDR3 reads TGTGCCAGCAGCTTGGGGGGAACAGCCAATCAGCCCCAGCATTTT. This gives the protein CASSLGGTANQPQHF. Full variable domain (outside the CDR3, taken from reference TRBV5-6 and TRBJ1-5): DAGVTQSPTHLIKTRGQQVTLRCSPKSGHDTVSWYQQALGQGPQFIFQYYEEEERQRGNFPDRFSGHQFPNYSSELNVNALLLGDSALYLCASSLGGTANQPQHFGDGTRLSIL.

This clonotype appeared a few times. The rearrangement joins TRBV4-1 to TRBJ1-5; tentatively, D is TRBD1 (5 bases). The length of the CDR3 is 19 residues. Between the trimmed V and J ends, which lost 3 bases and 0 bases, there was a span of 21 bases. The germline gives CDR1 MGHRA, CDR2 YSYEKL. The CDR3 sequence is CASSHKIRGRDSSNQPQHF. In DNA, the CDR3 is TGCGCCAGCAGCCACAAGATTCGGGGCAGGGATAGTAGCAATCAGCCCCAGCATTTT.

J is TRBJ2-1 and V is TRBV29-1; D perhaps matches TRBD1 (5 bases). This CDR3 region has 13 residues. V gave up 4 bases and J gave up 4 bases, with 11 bases separating them. CDR1 is SQVTM and CDR2 is ANQGSEA in the germline V gene. CDR3 coding DNA: TGCAGCGTTGTGGCAGGGTTGTACAATGAGCAGTTCTTC. It codes for CSVVAGLYNEQFF.

This clonotype came up a few times. The chain couples TRBV29-1 to TRBJ2-3; no clear D gene. From germline, CDR1 is SQVTM and CDR2 ANQGSEA. Trimming took 7 bases from V and 4 from J, leaving 6 bases between them. CDR3 length: 10 residues. The CDR3 nucleotides read TGCAGCGGGCTTTCAGATACGCAGTATTTT. Translated: CSGLSDTQYF.

There are a few counts of this clonotype. This chain connects TRBV10-3 to TRBJ1-1; TRBD1 is a possible D gene (6 bases). The CDR3 has 13 amino acids. Trimming removed 0 bases from V and 8 bases from J, with 10 bases in between. Germline V lookup: CDR1 ENHRY, CDR2 SYGVKD. The CDR3 nucleotides read TGTGCCATCAGTGAGTCGACAGGTCGAGAAGCTTTCTTT. This codes for CAISESTGREAFF.

The chain links TRBV7-6 to TRBJ2-1; 11 positions agree with TRBD2. The CDR3 is made up of 15 amino acids. Per germline, CDR1 SGHVS and CDR2 FNYEAQ. The ends lost 3 bases at V and 6 bases at J; junction bases unmatched: 4. The CDR3 DNA is TGTGCCAGCAGCTTTACTAGCGGGAGCTTCAATGAGCAGTTCTTC. The encoded protein is CASSFTSGSFNEQFF.

The chain's CDR3 is CASAGYNEQFF. Here the CDR3 DNA reads TGTGCCAGCGCGGGGTACAATGAGCAGTTCTTC. V gene TRBV6-6 combines with J gene TRBJ2-1, with a weak D call TRBD2 (6 bases). Looked up from germline, CDR1 is MNHNY and CDR2 is SVGAGI (reference sequence). V was clipped by 8 bases and J by 4 bases, with 6 bases between them. The length of the CDR3 is 11 residues.

This chain joins TRBV7-2 and TRBJ2-7; 9 bases agree with TRBD2. The CDR3 runs 17 residues. V shed 2 bases, J shed 2 bases, and the junction held 10 bases outside the gene matches. Germline-derived CDR1 and CDR2 are SGHTA and FQGNSA. CDR3 sequence reads: CASSLSPGLAPTYEQYF. CDR3 DNA sequence: TGTGCCAGCAGCTTATCCCCTGGACTAGCGCCTACCTACGAGCAGTACTTC.

The gene calls are TRBV5-5 and TRBJ2-4, with D possibly matching TRBD2 (6 bases). Germline-derived CDR1 and CDR2 are SGHKS and YYEKEE (reference sequence). The CDR3 has 13 amino acids. V lost 7 bases, J lost 3 bases, and 11 bases lay in between. The CDR3 coding sequence is TGTGCCAGCCAGCCGGGACTCAAAAACATTCAGTACTTC. Translated: CASQPGLKNIQYF.

This clonotype was counted a few times. The rearrangement joins TRBV11-3 to TRBJ2-2, with 8 positions matching TRBD1. The CDR3 is 21 amino acids. CDR1 is SGHNT and CDR2 is YENEEA in the germline V gene. The V gene end was trimmed by 4 bases and the J gene end by 4 bases; junction bases not matched to a gene: 23. CDR3 nucleotide sequence: TGTGCCAGCAGCTCCACCTTGAGACAGGGGTCGCCACTGACGAGCACCGGGGAGCTGTTTTTT. It specifies CASSSTLRQGSPLTSTGELFF.

The chain employs TRBV6-2 or TRBV6-3 and TRBJ1-1; D unclear. The CDR3 covers 15 residues. CDR1 MNHEY and CDR2 SVGEGT come from the germline V gene. Deletions cut 0 bases from V and 10 bases from J, with 18 bases between. Here the CDR3 reads CASSYSRTSNSGAFF. CDR3 sequence (DNA): TGTGCCAGCAGTTACTCGAGGACCTCCAACTCTGGAGCTTTCTTT.

This clonotype was counted many times. The rearrangement uses TRBV5-1 and TRBJ2-2, with 9 bases that match TRBD2. This CDR3 has 16 amino acids. Germline lookup yields CDR1 SGHRS and CDR2 YFSETQ. Trimming took 2 bases from V and 2 from J; bases not matched to a gene: 4. DNA of the CDR3: TGCGCCAGCAGCTTACCGGGACTAGCAAACACCGGGGAGCTGTTTTTT. Translating it yields CASSLPGLANTGELFF.

This clonotype was seen a handful of times. V gene TRBV12-3 or TRBV12-4 combines with J gene TRBJ2-7; weak D call: TRBD1 (5 bases). CDR3 length: 14 amino acids. Between the trimmed V and J ends, which lost 6 bases and 0 bases, there was a span of 12 bases. CDR3 coding DNA: TGTGCCAGCAGACCGGCAGGGAACTCCTACGAGCAGTACTTC. This encodes CASRPAGNSYEQYF.

The V gene is TRBV4-1, the J gene TRBJ1-5, with D unresolved. This CDR3 comprises 16 residues. The ends were cut back, 0 bases at V and 1 base at J, with 10 bases in the middle. The germline CDR1 and CDR2 sequences are MGHRA and YSYEKL. The CDR3 sequence: CASSQDRLKSNQPQHF. DNA for the CDR3: TGCGCCAGCAGCCAAGATCGCTTAAAGAGCAATCAGCCCCAGCATTTT.

This clonotype was picked up a small number of times. CDR3 coding DNA: TGCGCCAGCAGCCAAGGGGGGACCACCATGAACACTGAAGCTTTCTTT. The encoded protein is CASSQGGTTMNTEAFF. The chain combines TRBV4-3 with TRBJ1-1, with a possible D match to TRBD1 (5 bases). Germline values: CDR1 LGHNA, CDR2 YSLEER. This CDR3 is built from 16 residues. V lost 1 base and J 0 bases, leaving 12 bases between the germline ends.

CDR3: CASSGTGTGDFNEQFF. In DNA form, the CDR3 reads TGTGCCAGCAGCGGAACTGGGACAGGGGACTTCAATGAGCAGTTCTTC. The V gene is TRBV2, the J gene TRBJ2-1; 10 bases are shared with TRBD1. After removal of 6 bases from V and 6 bases from J, the junction contained 11 bases not matched to a gene. The CDR3 is made up of 16 amino acids. CDR1 and CDR2 (germline): SNHLY, FYNNEI.

This clonotype has ten or more counts. J is TRBJ2-1 and V is TRBV5-1; 8 bases are shared with TRBD2. CDR3 length equals 16 residues. Trimming removed 0 bases from V and 3 bases from J; junction bases left unmatched: 5. CDR1 is SGHRS, CDR2 YFSETQ, per germline. The CDR3 protein is CASSLDGTRGYNEQFF. The CDR3 DNA follows: TGCGCCAGCAGCTTGGACGGGACTAGGGGCTACAATGAGCAGTTCTTC.

This clonotype came up many times. This sequence joins TRBV11-2 and TRBJ2-2, with 9 bases aligning to TRBD2. The V gene's germline CDR1 is SGHAT and CDR2 FQNNGV. V dropped 3 bases and J dropped 9; count of bases not matched to a gene: 11. The CDR3 loop spans 16 amino acids. This chain's CDR3 is CASSFLGGRAVWELFF. DNA for the CDR3: TGTGCCAGCAGCTTCCTGGGCGGGAGGGCCGTATGGGAGCTGTTTTTT.

This clonotype was seen more than once but under ten times. The rearrangement uses TRBV20-1 and TRBJ2-3; D remains unclear. CDR1 is DFQATT and CDR2 is SNEGSKA in the germline V gene (reference sequence). Trimming stripped 0 bases from V and 0 bases from J, with 7 bases between. The CDR3 is made up of 14 amino acids. CDR3 sequence: CSARDAGSTDTQYF. Written as DNA, the CDR3 is TGCAGTGCTAGAGATGCCGGGAGCACAGATACGCAGTATTTT.

The chain combines TRBV29-1 with TRBJ2-2; perhaps TRBD1 as D (6 bases). This CDR3 has 14 residues. From germline, CDR1 is SQVTM and CDR2 ANQGSEA. The ends were cut back, 5 bases at V and 5 bases at J, with 15 bases in the middle. CDR3 residues: CSVKYTGSTGELFF. The CDR3 bases are TGCAGCGTTAAGTATACAGGGAGTACCGGGGAGCTGTTTTTT.